This TCR beta chain is from a study of human T cells and chemical hapten exposure. The library attached unique molecular identifiers to individual cDNA molecules. TCRdb passed the RACE reads through MiXCR, listing each CDR3 protein once. This table has about 46,000 distinct CDR3 sequences, 9.4% appearing once. As to time point: pre-sensitization, week 0. The treatment here: therapeutic diphenylcyclopropenone sensitization with weekly scalp DPC. V was clipped by 4 bases and J by 2 bases, with 17 bases between them. The length of the CDR3 is 16 residues. The germline V gene has CDR1 SGDLS and CDR2 YYNGEE. This clonotype was detected ten times or more.

This specimen consisted of whole blood, obtained in connection with sensitization to the hapten diphenylcyclopropenone (DPC). This TCR came from a woman aged 40-49 years with alopecia areata. Some clones in this sample may be carry-over from other donors' samples. This sequence joins TRBV9 and TRBJ2-3; the D gene could be TRBD1 or TRBD2 (6 bases each). CDR3 nucleotides: TGTGCCAGCAGCCCTCGGGGGCCCCCGGACACAGATACGCAGTATTTT. As protein: CASSPRGPPDTDTQYF.